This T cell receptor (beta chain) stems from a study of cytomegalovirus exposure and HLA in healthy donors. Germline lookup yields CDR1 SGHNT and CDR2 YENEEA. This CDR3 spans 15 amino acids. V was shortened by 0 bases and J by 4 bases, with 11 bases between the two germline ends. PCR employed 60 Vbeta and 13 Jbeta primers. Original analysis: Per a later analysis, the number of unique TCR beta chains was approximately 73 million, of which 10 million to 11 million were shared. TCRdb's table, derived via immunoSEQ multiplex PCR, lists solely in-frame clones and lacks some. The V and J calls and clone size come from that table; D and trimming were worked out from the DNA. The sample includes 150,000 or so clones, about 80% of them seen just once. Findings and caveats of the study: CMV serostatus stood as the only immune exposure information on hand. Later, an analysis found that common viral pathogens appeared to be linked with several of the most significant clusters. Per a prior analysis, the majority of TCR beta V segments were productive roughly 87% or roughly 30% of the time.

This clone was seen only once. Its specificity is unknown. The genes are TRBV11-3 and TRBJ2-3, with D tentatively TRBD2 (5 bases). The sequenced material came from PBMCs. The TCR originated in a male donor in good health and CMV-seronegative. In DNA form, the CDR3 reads TGTGCCAGCAGCTTAGATGGGCTAGCCGCAGATACGCAGTATTTT. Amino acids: CASSLDGLAADTQYF.